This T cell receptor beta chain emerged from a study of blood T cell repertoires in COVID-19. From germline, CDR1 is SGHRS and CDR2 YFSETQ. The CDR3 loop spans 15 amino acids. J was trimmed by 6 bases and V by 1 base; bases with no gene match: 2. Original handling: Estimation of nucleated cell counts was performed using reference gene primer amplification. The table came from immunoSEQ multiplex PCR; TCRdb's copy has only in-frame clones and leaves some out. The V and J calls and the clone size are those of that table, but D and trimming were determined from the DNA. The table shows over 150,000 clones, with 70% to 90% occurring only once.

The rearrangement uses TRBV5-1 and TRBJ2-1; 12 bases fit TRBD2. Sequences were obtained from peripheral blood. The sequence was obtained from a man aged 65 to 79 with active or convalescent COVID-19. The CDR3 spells CASSLLLAGGNEQFF. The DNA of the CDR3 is TGCGCCAGCAGCTTGTTACTAGCGGGGGGCAATGAGCAGTTCTTC.